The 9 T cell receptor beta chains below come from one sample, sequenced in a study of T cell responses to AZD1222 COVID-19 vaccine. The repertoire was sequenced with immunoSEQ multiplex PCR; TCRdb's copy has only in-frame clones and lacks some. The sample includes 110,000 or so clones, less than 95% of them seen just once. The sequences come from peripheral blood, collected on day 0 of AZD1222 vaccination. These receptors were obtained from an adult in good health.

CDR3 DNA: TGTGCCAGCAGTTTCACGGGACAGGGCTACGAGCAGTACTTC. As protein: CASSFTGQGYEQYF. The chain employs TRBV28 and TRBJ2-7, with TRBD1 matching 9 bases. The J segment lost 3 bases and the V segment lost 3 bases, leaving 3 bases of the junction unmatched. The CDR3 has 14 residues. CDR1 and CDR2 (germline): MDHEN, SYDVKM.

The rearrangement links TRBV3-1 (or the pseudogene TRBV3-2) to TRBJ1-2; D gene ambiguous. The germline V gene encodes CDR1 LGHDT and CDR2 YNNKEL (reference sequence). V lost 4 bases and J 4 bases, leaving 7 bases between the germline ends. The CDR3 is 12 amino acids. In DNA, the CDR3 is TGTGCCAGCAGCCGCCGGACCTATGGCTACACCTTC. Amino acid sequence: CASSRRTYGYTF.

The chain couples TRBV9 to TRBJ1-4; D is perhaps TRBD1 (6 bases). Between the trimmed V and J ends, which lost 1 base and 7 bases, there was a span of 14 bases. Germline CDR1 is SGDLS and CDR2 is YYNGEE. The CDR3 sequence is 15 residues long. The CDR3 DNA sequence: TGTGCCAGCAGCGTATCAAGGGGGATAAGTGAAAAACTGTTTTTT. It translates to CASSVSRGISEKLFF. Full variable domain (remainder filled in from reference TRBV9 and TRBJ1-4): DSGVTQTPKHLITATGQRVTLRCSPRSGDLSVYWYQQSLDQGLQFLIQYYNGEERAKGNILERFSAQQFPDLHSELNLSSLELGDSALYFCASSVSRGISEKLFFGSGTQLSVL.

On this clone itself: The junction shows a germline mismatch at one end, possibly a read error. CDR3 nucleotide sequence: TGTGCCAGCAGTCAAGACAGGGGAAGGGGAAAACTGTTTTTT. Its protein is CASSQDRGRGKLFF. This rearrangement joins TRBV4-2 to TRBJ1-4, with 8 bases matching TRBD1. The CDR3 totals 14 residues. The germline V gene has CDR1 LGHNA and CDR2 YNFKEQ.

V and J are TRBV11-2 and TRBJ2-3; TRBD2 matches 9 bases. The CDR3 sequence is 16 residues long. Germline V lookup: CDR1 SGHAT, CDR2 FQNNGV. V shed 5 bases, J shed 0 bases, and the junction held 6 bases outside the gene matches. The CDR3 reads CASSPLTSGSTDTQYF. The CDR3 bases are TGTGCCAGCAGCCCCCTAACTAGCGGGAGCACAGATACGCAGTATTTT.

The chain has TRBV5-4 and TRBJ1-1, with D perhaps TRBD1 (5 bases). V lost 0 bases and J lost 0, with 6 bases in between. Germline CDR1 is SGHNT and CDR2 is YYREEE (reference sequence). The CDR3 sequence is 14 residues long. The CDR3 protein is CASSLETVNTEAFF. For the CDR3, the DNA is TGTGCCAGCAGCTTGGAGACAGTGAACACTGAAGCTTTCTTT.

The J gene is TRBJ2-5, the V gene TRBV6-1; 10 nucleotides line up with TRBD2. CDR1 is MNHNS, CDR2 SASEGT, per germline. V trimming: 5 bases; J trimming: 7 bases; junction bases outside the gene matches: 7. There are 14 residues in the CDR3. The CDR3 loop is CASSSSAGGGTQYF. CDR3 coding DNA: TGTGCCAGCAGTTCCTCAGCGGGAGGGGGGACCCAGTACTTC.

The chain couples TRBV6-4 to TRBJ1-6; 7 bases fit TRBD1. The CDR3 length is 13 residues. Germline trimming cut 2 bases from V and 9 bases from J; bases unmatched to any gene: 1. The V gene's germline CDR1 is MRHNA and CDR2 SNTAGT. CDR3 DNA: TGTGCCAGCAGTGACCAGGGGGGTTCACCCCTCCACTTT. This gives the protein CASSDQGGSPLHF.

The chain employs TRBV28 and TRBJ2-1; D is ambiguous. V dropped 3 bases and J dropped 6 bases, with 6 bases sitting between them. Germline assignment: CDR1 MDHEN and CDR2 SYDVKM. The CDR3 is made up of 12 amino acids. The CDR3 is CASSLGFNEQFF. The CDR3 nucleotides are TGTGCCAGCAGTTTGGGGTTCAATGAGCAGTTCTTC.